A selection of T cell receptor beta chains follows, all from one sample in a study of T cell responses to AZD1222 COVID-19 vaccine. Profiling relied on immunoSEQ multiplex PCR, and the TCRdb table lists in-frame clones only, not all of them. The table lists some 150,000 clones, about 87% of them singletons. The specimen was peripheral blood, collected 28 days after the second dose of the MenACWY control vaccine. These receptors all stem from an adult who received the MenACWY meningococcal vaccine as a control. Each CDR3 is given with its conserved first and last residue. D genes are given only for firm matches. Clone size is given for some rows only: seen once, a few or many times, or a class if the clone is expanded.

V gene	J gene	D gene	clone size	CDR3 DNA	CDR3 protein
TRBV7-4	TRBJ1-1	NA	once	TGTGCCAGCACCCTGATGGGATTAGAAGCTTTCTTT	CASTLMGLEAFF
TRBV12-3/TRBV12-4	TRBJ2-5	NA	NA	TGTGCCAGCAGTTTGGATCAAGAGACCCAGTACTTC	CASSLDQETQYF
TRBV28	TRBJ1-1	NA	NA	TGTGCCAGCAGTTTGTCGGCCCCTGGGGCTTTCTTT	CASSLSAPGAFF
TRBV6-5	TRBJ1-2	TRBD1	few	TGTGCCAGCAGTTACTCCGGGACAGGGTTAGACTATGGCTACACCTTC	CASSYSGTGLDYGYTF
TRBV4-1	TRBJ1-2	NA	NA	TGCGCCAGCAGCCAAGCATCAGGGGCCGGCTACACCTTC	CASSQASGAGYTF
TRBV6-2/TRBV6-3	TRBJ2-7	NA	NA	TGTGCCAGCAGTTATCGGGCACACTTAACCTACGAGCAGTACTTC	CASSYRAHLTYEQYF
TRBV5-1	TRBJ2-5	TRBD2	once	TGCGCCAGCAGCTTAACTAGCGTCGGAGAGACCCAGTACTTC	CASSLTSVGETQYF
TRBV5-1	TRBJ1-2	TRBD1	NA	TGCGCCAGCAGCTCGGACAGGGGAACATATGGCTACACCTTC	CASSSDRGTYGYTF
TRBV5-5	TRBJ2-2	NA	NA	TGTGCCAGCAGCTTGGAGCGAGACACCGGGGAGCTGTTTTTT	CASSLERDTGELFF
TRBV10-3	TRBJ1-3	NA	NA	TGTGCCATGCAGGGCTCCTCTGGAAACACCATATATTTT	CAMQGSSGNTIYF
TRBV10-3	TRBJ2-1	NA	NA	TGTGCCATCAGTAATTTGGCCGGAGGGAGCTCCTACAATGAGCAGTTCTTC	CAISNLAGGSSYNEQFF
TRBV5-3	TRBJ2-7	TRBD2	NA	TGTGCCAGAAGCTTGAAAGGGGCGGAGGGGAGGGAGGCGACCTACGAGCAGTACTTC	CARSLKGAEGREATYEQYF
TRBV3-1/TRBV3-2	TRBJ1-1	NA	NA	TGTGCCAGCAGCCTGTGGCGGGGGGGGAACACTGAAGCTTTCTTT	CASSLWRGGNTEAFF
TRBV29-1	TRBJ1-1	NA	NA	TGCAGCGTTGTCCCTCAACAGGACACTGAAGCTTTCTTT	CSVVPQQDTEAFF
TRBV5-4	TRBJ2-7	TRBD2	NA	TGTGCCAGCAGCTTTGGGCCCGGGACTAGCGGCTACGAGCAGTACTTC	CASSFGPGTSGYEQYF
TRBV19	TRBJ2-3	NA	few	TGTGCCAGTAGTATAGTGCCGGTGGTGATGGCAGATACGCAGTATTTT	CASSIVPVVMADTQYF
TRBV7-9	TRBJ2-7	NA	NA	TGTGCCAGCAGCCGAGGGACGACCTACGAGCAGTACTTC	CASSRGTTYEQYF
TRBV2	TRBJ1-5	NA	NA	TGTGCCAGCAGTGTCTCCATTGAGCCCCAGCATTTT	CASSVSIEPQHF
TRBV27	TRBJ1-1	NA	NA	TGTGCCAGCAACCCCCTTCCGGTTACCATGAACACTGAAGCTTTCTTT	CASNPLPVTMNTEAFF
TRBV10-3	TRBJ1-2	TRBD1	NA	TGTGCCATCAGTGAGGGGCAGGGGGCGCGTAAAGGCTACACCTTC	CAISEGQGARKGYTF
TRBV30	TRBJ2-7	NA	NA	TGTGCCTGGAGTGGGGGACTGAACTACGAGCAGTACTTC	CAWSGGLNYEQYF
TRBV9	TRBJ2-2	NA	NA	TGTGCCAGCAGCCAACTCAACACGAACACCGGGGAGCTGTTTTTT	CASSQLNTNTGELFF
TRBV29-1	TRBJ1-2	TRBD1	NA	TGCAGCGCCAGGACAGGGGGCACCTATGGCTACACCTTC	CSARTGGTYGYTF
TRBV30	TRBJ2-5	NA	NA	TGTGCCTGGAGTGCCCTTCTTCAGGTTACCCAGTACTTC	CAWSALLQVTQYF
TRBV28	TRBJ1-2	NA	NA	TGTGCCAGCAGGTTACAGCCGGGGGGCTACACCTTC	CASRLQPGGYTF
TRBV10-3	TRBJ2-4	TRBD2	NA	TGTGCCATCAGCAAAATGAGTAGCGGGAGGGCCGGGGACATTCAGTACTTC	CAISKMSSGRAGDIQYF
TRBV11-3	TRBJ1-1	TRBD1	NA	TGTGCCAGCAGCCTCGGGACAGACACTGAAGCTTTCTTT	CASSLGTDTEAFF
TRBV2	TRBJ2-5	TRBD2	NA	TGTGCCAGCAGTGAGGGACTAGCGGAAGAGACCCAGTACTTC	CASSEGLAEETQYF
TRBV28	TRBJ1-2	NA	NA	TGTGCCAGCAGCTTCGAGGGACTCCTCTATGGCTACACCTTC	CASSFEGLLYGYTF
TRBV9	TRBJ1-1	NA	once	TGTGCCAGCAGCACTCAACTGAACACTGAAGCTTTCTTT	CASSTQLNTEAFF
TRBV4-3	TRBJ1-6	NA	NA	TGCGCCAGCTCTAGAGGCAAGAATCATAATTCACCCCTCCACTTT	CASSRGKNHNSPLHF
TRBV7-2	TRBJ2-5	TRBD2	NA	TGTGCCAGCAGCTTTGGGGCTAGCGGGCAAGAGACCCAGTACTTC	CASSFGASGQETQYF
TRBV2	TRBJ1-2	TRBD1	NA	TGTGCCAGCAGTGAACAGGGGGACTATGGCTACACCTTC	CASSEQGDYGYTF
TRBV7-9	TRBJ2-5	TRBD1	NA	TGTGCCAGCAGCCTGACAGGGTACGGAGAGACCCAGTACTTC	CASSLTGYGETQYF
TRBV10-3	TRBJ2-4	NA	NA	TGTGCCATCAGTGAGTCCAGGCAGACGAACATTCAGTACTTC	CAISESRQTNIQYF
TRBV29-1	TRBJ2-7	TRBD1	NA	TGCAGCGTTGAAGAGGGTTGGGGACAGGCCTACGAGCAGTACTTC	CSVEEGWGQAYEQYF